Sequencing of this T cell receptor (beta chain) was carried out in a study of blood T cell repertoires in COVID-19 (dated by TCRdb to about 2020). A note on the overall study: The collaborator samples originated in the United States, Italy and Spain and spanned the acute and convalescent phases of COVID-19. The samples were drawn from two sources: the first 160 participants of the ongoing ImmuneRACE study, and over 950 subjects contributed by 6 global collaborators. Subjects who had been exposed to COVID-19, were actively infected with it, or had recovered from it provided the deeply sampled blood TCRbeta repertoires that made up the dataset. Where available, HLA class I and class II types were taken from metadata supplied by the sample provider and were not determined by assay-based typing. The material from the prospective study consisted of cDNA or gDNA derived from T cells, B-cell-depleted T cells, or PBMCs. The sample metadata nearly always contained a de-identified subject ID, COVID-19 status, age in years and sex. The repertoires were made available in a free public database intended to serve as a resource for research on the immune response to SARS-CoV-2. What the research found in general, with its limitations: How much clinical and demographic metadata was included differed by source and by participant, and the metadata was provided uncurated.

As for this clone: Its antigen remains undetermined. No base qualities exist here, and no much larger clone lies one base off it. Other nucleotide sequences from this sample produce the same CDR3.

Via the germline V gene (reference sequence), CDR1 is LGHDT and CDR2 YNNKEL. CDR3 length: 14 amino acids, cysteine to phenylalanine. Just CDR3 DNA is preserved here, 42 bases in frame from base 1. Trimming at the junction amounts to 2 bases on V and 0 bases on J, and the germline ends lie 8 bases apart. The immunoSEQ Assay, a bias-controlled multiplex PCR, was used to amplify TCRbeta CDR3 regions from genomic DNA. Processing in the source paper ran as follows. The number of nucleated cells in each sample was estimated by amplification of reference gene primers within the assay. Sequence reads were collapsed and filtered to measure the absolute abundance of every unique TCRbeta CDR3 rearrangement. Productive Simpson clonality was computed per sample as the square root of Simpson's diversity index over productive rearrangements. Sourced from immuneACCESS, this table was stored by TCRdb with only in-frame sequences that have V and J called. A share of the clones is absent; for the studies checked, an unresolved V gene accounts for under half, and the remainder has no known explanation. From that table come the V and J calls and clone size; the DNA was used to work out D and trimming. Recorded for this sample are 300,000 to 350,000 clones; about 90% of them occurred a single time. More than 5% of the sample lies in the top ten.

Enrolling through a virtual design, the prospective study's participants ranged in age from about 18 to 100 years and lived across 24 United States geographic areas. In the prospective study, cohorts were assigned on the basis of participant-reported clinical history obtained from a screening survey and a study questionnaire. Recovered participants in ImmuneRACE Cohort 3 were defined as having two consecutive negative NP/OP PCR tests, clearance from a healthcare professional, or resolution of symptoms. Each participant in the prospective study had whole blood, serum and a nasopharyngeal or oropharyngeal swab collected by mobile phlebotomists. Prospective study participants could optionally give additional blood draws and questionnaires over an approximately two-month period. Blood samples from the prospective study were shipped frozen or at room temperature prior to DNA extraction.

The source of this sequence is a young man who had recovered from COVID-19. Sequenced input: PBMCs or T cells enriched from blood (not recorded which). The chain uses TRBV3-1 (or the pseudogene TRBV3-2) and TRBJ2-7, and perhaps TRBD1 as D gene, on 5 matching bases. The nucleotide sequence is TGTGCCAGCAGCCAAAGAACAGGCTCCTACGAGCAGTACTTC. Its amino acids are CASSQRTGSYEQYF.